A selection of T cell receptor beta chains follows, all from one sample in a study of cytomegalovirus exposure and HLA in healthy donors. The assay was immunoSEQ multiplex PCR, and TCRdb's table has in-frame clones only and misses some. The sample includes 60,000 to 65,000 clones, 80% to 90% of them seen just once. The sequencing input was PBMCs. The receptors shown here come from a young man in good health and CMV-seronegative. Each CDR3 is given without its conserved first and last residue.

v_gene,CDR3aa
TRBV6-1,ASSAGGVEQY
TRBV10-3,AISESIETQY
TRBV11-3,ASSTRDSPDTQY
TRBV9,ASSVVTGTEAF
TRBV29-1,SVPISGRLRDYGYT
TRBV13,ASSRGPRDTSNQPQH
TRBV5-4,ASRAEDSNYGYT
TRBV11-3,ASSLDSQGHYEQY
TRBV30,AWSVNRKETQY
TRBV30,AWTTAGVAF
TRBV6-1,ATITGESYNEQF
TRBV29-1,SVGASGYEQY
TRBV5-1,ASSFTGGEYT
TRBV6-7,ASTTGKDQPQH
TRBV5-1,ASSLGRERLNSPLH
TRBV5-1,ASSPGTQGMGGYT
TRBV28,ASSYLQGAAYTEAF
TRBV2,ASSDGQGSPIWTDTQY
TRBV6-5,ASSYTGQGEQF
TRBV30,AWSLGALEAF
TRBV7-9,ASSWGPGEQY
TRBV10-1,ASTPLLGQGDYSPLH
TRBV5-1,AGSKSGQLYEQY
TRBV5-1,ASRLTGFPDTQY
TRBV6-5,ASSFRDRVYEQY
TRBV5-1,ASSLEGLHEQRGEQF
TRBV7-2,ASSLARSPEAF
TRBV10-3,AINSPANYGYT
TRBV7-8,ASSFRDYPTTYEQY
TRBV28,ASYPRDLGLTGELF
TRBV5-4,ASSPSGTPYNEQF
TRBV7-2,ASSLVSFRETNYGYT
TRBV29-1,SVEVGSSYEQY
TRBV7-2,ASSPDWEGEQY
TRBV7-2,ASSLARVEQF